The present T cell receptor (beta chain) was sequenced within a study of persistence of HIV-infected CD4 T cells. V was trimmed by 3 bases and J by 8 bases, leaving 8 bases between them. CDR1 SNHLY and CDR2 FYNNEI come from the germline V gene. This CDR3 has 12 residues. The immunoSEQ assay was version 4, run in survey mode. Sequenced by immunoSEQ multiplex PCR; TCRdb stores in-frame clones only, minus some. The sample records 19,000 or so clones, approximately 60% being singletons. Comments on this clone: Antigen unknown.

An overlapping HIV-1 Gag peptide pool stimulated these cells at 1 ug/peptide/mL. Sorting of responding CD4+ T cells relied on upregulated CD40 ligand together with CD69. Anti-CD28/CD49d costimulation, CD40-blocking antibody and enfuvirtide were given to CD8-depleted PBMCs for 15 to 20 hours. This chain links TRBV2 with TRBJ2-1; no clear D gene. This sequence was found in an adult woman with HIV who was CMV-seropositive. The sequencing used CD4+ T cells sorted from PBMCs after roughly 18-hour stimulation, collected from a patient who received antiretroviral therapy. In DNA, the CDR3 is TGTGCCAGCAGTGACAACCGGTATGAGCAGTTCTTC. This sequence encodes CASSDNRYEQFF. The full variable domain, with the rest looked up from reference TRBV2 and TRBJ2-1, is EPEVTQTPSHQVTQMGQEVILRCVPISNHLYFYWYRQILGQKVEFLVSFYNNEISEKSEIFDDQFSVERPDGSNFTLKIRSTKLEDSAMYFCASSDNRYEQFFGPGTRLTVL.